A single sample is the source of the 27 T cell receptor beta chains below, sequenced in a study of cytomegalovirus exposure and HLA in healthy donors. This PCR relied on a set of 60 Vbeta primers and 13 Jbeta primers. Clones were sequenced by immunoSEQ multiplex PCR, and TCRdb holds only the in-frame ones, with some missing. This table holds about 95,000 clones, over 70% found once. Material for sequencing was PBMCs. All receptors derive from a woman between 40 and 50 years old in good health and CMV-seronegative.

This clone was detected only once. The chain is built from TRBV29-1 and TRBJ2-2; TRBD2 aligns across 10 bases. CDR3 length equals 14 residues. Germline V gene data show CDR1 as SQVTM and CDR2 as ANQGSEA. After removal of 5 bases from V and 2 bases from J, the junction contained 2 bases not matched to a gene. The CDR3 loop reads CSVLAGDNTGELFF. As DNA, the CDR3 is TGCAGCGTTCTAGCGGGGGACAACACCGGGGAGCTGTTTTTT.

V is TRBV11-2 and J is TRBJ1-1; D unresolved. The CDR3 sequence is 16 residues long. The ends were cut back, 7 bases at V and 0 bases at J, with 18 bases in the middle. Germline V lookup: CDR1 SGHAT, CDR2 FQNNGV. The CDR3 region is CASILDGILMNTEAFF. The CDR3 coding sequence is TGTGCCAGCATCCTGGACGGGATTCTAATGAACACTGAAGCTTTCTTT.

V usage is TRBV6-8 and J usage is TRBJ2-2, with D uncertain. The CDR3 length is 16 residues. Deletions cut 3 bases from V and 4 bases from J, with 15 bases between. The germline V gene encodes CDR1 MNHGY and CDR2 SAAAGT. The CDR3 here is CASSYLGVRCTGELFF. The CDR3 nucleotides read TGTGCCAGCAGTTATTTGGGTGTCAGGTGCACCGGGGAGCTGTTTTTT.

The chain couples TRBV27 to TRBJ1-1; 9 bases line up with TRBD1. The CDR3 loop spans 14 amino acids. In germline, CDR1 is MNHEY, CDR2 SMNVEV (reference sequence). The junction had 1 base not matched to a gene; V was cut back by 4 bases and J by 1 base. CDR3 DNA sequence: TGTGCCAGCAGTTCGGGACAGGGGAACACTGAAGCTTTCTTT. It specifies CASSSGQGNTEAFF.

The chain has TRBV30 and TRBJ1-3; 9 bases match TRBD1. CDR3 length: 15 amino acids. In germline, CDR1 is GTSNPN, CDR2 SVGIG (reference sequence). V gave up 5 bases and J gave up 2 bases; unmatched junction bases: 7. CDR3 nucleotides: TGTGCCTGGCAAAACAGGGGGCATACTGGAAACACCATATATTTT. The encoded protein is CAWQNRGHTGNTIYF. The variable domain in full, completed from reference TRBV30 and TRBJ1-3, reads SQTIHQWPATLVQPVGSPLSLECTVEGTSNPNLYWYRQAAGRGLQLLFYSVGIGQISSEVPQNLSASRPQDRQFILSSKKLLLSDSGFYLCAWQNRGHTGNTIYFGEGSWLTVV.

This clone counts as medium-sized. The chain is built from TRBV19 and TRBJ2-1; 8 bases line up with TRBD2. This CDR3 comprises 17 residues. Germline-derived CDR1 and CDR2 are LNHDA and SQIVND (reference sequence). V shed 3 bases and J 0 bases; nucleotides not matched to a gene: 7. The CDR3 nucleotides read TGTGCCAGTAGTATTTCGGGGGGGGCTTTCTCCTACAATGAGCAGTTCTTC. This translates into CASSISGGAFSYNEQFF.

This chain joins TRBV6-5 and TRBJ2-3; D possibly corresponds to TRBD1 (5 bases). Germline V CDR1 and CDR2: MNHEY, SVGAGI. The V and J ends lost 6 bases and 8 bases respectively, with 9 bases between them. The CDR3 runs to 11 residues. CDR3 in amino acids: CASRAGSTQYF. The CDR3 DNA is TGTGCCAGCAGGGCAGGGTCTACGCAGTATTTT.

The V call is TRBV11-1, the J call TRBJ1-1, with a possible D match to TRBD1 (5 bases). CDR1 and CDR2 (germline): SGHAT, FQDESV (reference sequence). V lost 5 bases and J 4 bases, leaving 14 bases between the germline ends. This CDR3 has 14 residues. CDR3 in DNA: TGTGCCAGCAGCCCCCTTGCGGGGGGCACTGAAGCTTTCTTT. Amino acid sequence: CASSPLAGGTEAFF.

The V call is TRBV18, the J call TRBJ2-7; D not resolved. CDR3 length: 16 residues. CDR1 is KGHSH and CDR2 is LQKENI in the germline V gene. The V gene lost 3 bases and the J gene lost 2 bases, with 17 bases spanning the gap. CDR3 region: CASSPLTTNSAYEQYF. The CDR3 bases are TGTGCCAGCTCACCCTTGACAACCAATAGTGCCTACGAGCAGTACTTC.

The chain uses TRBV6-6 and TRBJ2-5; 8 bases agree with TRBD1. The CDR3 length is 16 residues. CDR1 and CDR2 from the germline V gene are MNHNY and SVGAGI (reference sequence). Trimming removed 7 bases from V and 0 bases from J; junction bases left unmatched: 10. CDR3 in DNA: TGTGCCAGCACCCCGAGGGGACAGGTATACCAAGAGACCCAGTACTTC. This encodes CASTPRGQVYQETQYF.

The CDR3 protein is CASSSDGQSSGNTIYF. DNA of the CDR3: TGTGCCAGCAGCTCAGATGGACAGAGCTCTGGAAACACCATATATTTT. This chain connects TRBV7-9 to TRBJ1-3; maybe TRBD1 (6 bases). The CDR3 has 16 residues. CDR1 and CDR2 from the germline V gene are SEHNR and FQNEAQ (reference sequence). V dropped 4 bases and J dropped 0 bases, with 13 bases sitting between them.

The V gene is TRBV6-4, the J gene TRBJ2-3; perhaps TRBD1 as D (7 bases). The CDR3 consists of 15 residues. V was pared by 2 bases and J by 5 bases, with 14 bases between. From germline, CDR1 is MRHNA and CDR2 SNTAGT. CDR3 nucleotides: TGTGCCAGCAGTGACGGCAGGGGGGCGGGAGATACGCAGTATTTT. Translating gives CASSDGRGAGDTQYF.

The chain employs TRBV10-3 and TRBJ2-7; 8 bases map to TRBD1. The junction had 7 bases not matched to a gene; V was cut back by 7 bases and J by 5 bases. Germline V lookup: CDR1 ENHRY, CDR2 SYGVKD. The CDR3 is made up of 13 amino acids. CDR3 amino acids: CAINQGARDEQYF. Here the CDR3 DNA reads TGTGCCATCAACCAGGGGGCTCGGGACGAGCAGTACTTC.

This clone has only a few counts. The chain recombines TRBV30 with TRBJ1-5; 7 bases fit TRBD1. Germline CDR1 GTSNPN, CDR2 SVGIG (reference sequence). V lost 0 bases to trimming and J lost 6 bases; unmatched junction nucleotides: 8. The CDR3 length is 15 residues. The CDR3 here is CAWSVWGQLFQPQHF. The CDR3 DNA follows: TGTGCCTGGAGTGTGTGGGGACAGCTGTTTCAGCCCCAGCATTTT.

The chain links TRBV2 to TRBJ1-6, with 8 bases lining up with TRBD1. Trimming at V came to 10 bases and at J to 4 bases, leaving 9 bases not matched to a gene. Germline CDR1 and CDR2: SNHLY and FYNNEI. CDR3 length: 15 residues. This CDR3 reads CAIKADRVYNSPLHF. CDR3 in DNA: TGTGCCATCAAAGCGGACAGGGTTTATAATTCACCCCTCCACTTT. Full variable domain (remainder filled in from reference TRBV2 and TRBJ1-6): EPEVTQTPSHQVTQMGQEVILRCVPISNHLYFYWYRQILGQKVEFLVSFYNNEISEKSEIFDDQFSVERPDGSNFTLKIRSTKLEDSAMYFCAIKADRVYNSPLHFGNGTRLTVT.

CDR3 sequence reads: CASSPPSGRTGNSPLHF. The CDR3 nucleotides are TGTGCCAGCTCACCACCCTCTGGCCGAACGGGTAATTCACCCCTCCACTTT. The V gene is TRBV18, the J gene TRBJ1-6; D gene unclear. The V and J ends lost 0 bases and 6 bases respectively, with 15 bases between them. CDR1 is KGHSH, CDR2 LQKENI, per germline. The CDR3 runs 17 residues.

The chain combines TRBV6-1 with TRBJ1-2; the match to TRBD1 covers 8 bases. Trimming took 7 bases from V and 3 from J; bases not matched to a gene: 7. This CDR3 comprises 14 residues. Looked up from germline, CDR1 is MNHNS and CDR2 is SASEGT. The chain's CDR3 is CASTWGTGDYGYTF. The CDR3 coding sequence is TGTGCCAGCACCTGGGGGACAGGAGACTATGGCTACACCTTC.

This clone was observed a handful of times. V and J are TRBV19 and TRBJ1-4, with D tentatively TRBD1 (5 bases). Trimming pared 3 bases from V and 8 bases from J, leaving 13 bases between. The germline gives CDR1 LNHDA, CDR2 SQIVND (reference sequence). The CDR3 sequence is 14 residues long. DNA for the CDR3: TGTGCCAGTAGTATCGGGGGGGGTACCGAAAAACTGTTTTTT. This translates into CASSIGGGTEKLFF.

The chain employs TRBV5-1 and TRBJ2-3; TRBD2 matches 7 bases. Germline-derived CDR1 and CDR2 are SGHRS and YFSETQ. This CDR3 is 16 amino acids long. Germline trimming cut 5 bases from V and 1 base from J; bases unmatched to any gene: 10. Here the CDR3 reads CASRASLAPGTDTQYF. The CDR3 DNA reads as TGCGCCAGCAGGGCCTCACTAGCGCCCGGCACAGATACGCAGTATTTT. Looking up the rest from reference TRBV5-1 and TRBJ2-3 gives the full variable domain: KAGVTQTPRYLIKTRGQQVTLSCSPISGHRSVSWYQQTPGQGLQFLFEYFSETQRNKGNFPGRFSGRQFSNSRSEMNVSTLELGDSALYLCASRASLAPGTDTQYFGPGTRLTVL.

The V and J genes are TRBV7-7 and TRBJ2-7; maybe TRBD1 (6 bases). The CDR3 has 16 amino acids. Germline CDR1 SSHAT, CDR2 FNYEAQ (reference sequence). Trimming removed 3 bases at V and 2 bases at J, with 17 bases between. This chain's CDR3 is CASSLGPPAGAYEQYF. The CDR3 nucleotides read TGTGCCAGCAGCTTGGGTCCCCCGGCAGGGGCCTACGAGCAGTACTTC.

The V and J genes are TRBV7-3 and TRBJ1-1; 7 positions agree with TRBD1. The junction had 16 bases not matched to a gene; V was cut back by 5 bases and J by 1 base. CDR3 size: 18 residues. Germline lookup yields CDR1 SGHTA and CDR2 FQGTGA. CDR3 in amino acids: CASSLLIRNRGGNTEAFF. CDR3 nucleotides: TGTGCCAGCAGCCTATTAATTAGAAACAGGGGTGGGAACACTGAAGCTTTCTTT.

CDR3 coding DNA: TGCGCCAGCAGCCAGGATAGGACATTAACCAGTGGAAACACCATATATTTT. This translates into CASSQDRTLTSGNTIYF. This chain connects TRBV4-3 to TRBJ1-3; D is possibly TRBD1 (5 bases). The CDR3 is made up of 17 amino acids. V was clipped by 3 bases and J by 3 bases, with 18 bases between them. Germline CDR1 reads LGHNA; CDR2 reads YSLEER.

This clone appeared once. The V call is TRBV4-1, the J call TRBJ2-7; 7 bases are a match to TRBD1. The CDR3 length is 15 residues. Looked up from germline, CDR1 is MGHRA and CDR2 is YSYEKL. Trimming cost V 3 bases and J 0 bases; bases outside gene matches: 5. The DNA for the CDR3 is TGCGCCAGCAGCCACCCGGGACAGTCCTCCTACGAGCAGTACTTC. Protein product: CASSHPGQSSYEQYF.

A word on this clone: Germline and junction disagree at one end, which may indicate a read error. The chain's CDR3 is CASSSTPGETQYF. The CDR3 bases are TGTGCTAGCAGTTCCACCCCCGGGGAGACCCAGTACTTC. V and J are TRBV7-7 and TRBJ2-5, with no clear D. The CDR3 extends over 13 amino acids. Germline CDR1 and CDR2: SSHAT and FNYEAQ (reference sequence).

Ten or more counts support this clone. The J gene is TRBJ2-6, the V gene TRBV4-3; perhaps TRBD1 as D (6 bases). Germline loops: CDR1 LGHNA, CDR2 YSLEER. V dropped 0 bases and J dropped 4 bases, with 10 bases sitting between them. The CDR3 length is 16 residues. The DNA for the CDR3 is TGCGCCAGCAGCCAAGATGTGGGGGCCGGGGCCAACGTCCTGACTTTC. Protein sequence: CASSQDVGAGANVLTF.

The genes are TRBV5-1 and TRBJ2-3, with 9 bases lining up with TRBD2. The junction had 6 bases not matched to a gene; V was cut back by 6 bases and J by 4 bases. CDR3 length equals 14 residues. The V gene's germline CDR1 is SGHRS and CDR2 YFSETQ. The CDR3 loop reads CASKAGGPADTQYF. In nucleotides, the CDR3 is TGCGCCAGCAAGGCGGGGGGGCCCGCAGATACGCAGTATTTT.

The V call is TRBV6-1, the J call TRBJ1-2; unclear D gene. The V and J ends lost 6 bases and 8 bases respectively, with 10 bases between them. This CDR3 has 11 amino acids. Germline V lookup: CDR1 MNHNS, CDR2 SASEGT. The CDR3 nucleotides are TGTGCCAGCAGGACACTCGAAGGCTACACCTTC. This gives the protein CASRTLEGYTF.